This section outlines one T cell receptor beta chain sequence together with its context. The germline V gene has CDR1 LGHDT and CDR2 YNNKEL (reference sequence). Trimming took off 5 bases at V and 5 bases at J, with 15 bases between the two ends. This CDR3 spans 15 amino acids. TCRdb redid the calling of the 5' RACE reads with MiXCR, one entry per CDR3 protein. Here the sample spans 250,000 to 300,000 distinct CDR3 sequences, around 5.2% being singletons. These data originate in a study of T cells after yellow fever vaccination. The overall study: When fractions had low cell numbers, they were prepared with SMART-Seq v4 Ultra Low Input.

The clonotype comes from a man between 18 and 29 years old who received the YFV17D yellow fever vaccine. The specimen was CD4+ T cells sorted from PBMCs, collected on the day of the yellow fever booster vaccination. The chain carries TRBV3-1 and TRBJ2-2, with D perhaps matching TRBD2 (6 bases). CDR3 sequence (DNA): TGTGCCAGCAGCGGAGGGACTCCTTATACCGGGGAGCTGTTTTTT. Translating it yields CASSGGTPYTGELFF.